This T cell receptor beta chain was observed in a study of OX40 agonist ivuxolimab in advanced cancers. Some clones are missing from TCRdb's copy, which holds only in-frame ones; the method was immunoSEQ multiplex PCR. The sample holds over 60,000 clones; approximately 82% are singletons and the top ten take about 7%. Material: CD4+ or CD8+ T cells sorted from blood, obtained in a trial of the OX40 agonist ivuxolimab. This TCR derives from an adult with an advanced solid tumor such as melanoma, head and neck, liver or kidney cancer.

CDR3 residues: CASSPRVGAGMSYEQYF. DNA for the CDR3: TGTGCCAGCTCGCCGAGGGTAGGGGCAGGAATGTCCTACGAGCAGTACTTC. The rearrangement links TRBV18 to TRBJ2-7; D may correspond to TRBD1 or TRBD2 (5 bases each). Germline V CDR1 and CDR2: KGHSH, LQKENI. The CDR3 spans 17 residues. Trimming removed 6 bases at V and 1 base at J, with 22 bases between.